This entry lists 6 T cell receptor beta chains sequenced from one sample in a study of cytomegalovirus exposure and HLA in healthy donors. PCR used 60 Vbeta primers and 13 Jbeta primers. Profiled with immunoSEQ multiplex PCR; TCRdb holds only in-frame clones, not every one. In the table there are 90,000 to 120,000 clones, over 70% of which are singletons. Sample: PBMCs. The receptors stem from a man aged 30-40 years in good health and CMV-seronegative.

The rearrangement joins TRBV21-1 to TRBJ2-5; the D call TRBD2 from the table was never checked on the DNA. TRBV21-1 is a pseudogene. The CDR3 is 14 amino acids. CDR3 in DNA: TGTGCCAGCAGCAAAGGAGGCCAGCAAGAGACCCAGTACTTC. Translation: CASSKGGQQETQYF.

As DNA, the CDR3 is TGTGCCAGCACCGACCGGGGGACCCAAGAGACCCAGTACTTC. As protein: CASTDRGTQETQYF. V gene TRBV28 combines with J gene TRBJ2-5, with D possibly TRBD2 on 6 matching bases. The CDR3 contains 14 residues. The germline V gene has CDR1 MDHEN and CDR2 SYDVKM. V was trimmed by 7 bases and J by 1 base, leaving 13 bases between them.

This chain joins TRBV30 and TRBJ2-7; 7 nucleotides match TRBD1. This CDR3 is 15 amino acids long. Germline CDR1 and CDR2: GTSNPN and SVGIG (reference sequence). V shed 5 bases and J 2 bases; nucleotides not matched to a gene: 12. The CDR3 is CAWAPRGQRAYEQYF. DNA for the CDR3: TGTGCCTGGGCCCCGAGGGGACAGAGAGCCTACGAGCAGTACTTC.

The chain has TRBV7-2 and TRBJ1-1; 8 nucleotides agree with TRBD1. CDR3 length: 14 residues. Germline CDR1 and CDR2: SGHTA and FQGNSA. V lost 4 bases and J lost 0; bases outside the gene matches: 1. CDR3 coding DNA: TGTGCCAGCAGCTCGGGACAGGTGAACACTGAAGCTTTCTTT. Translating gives CASSSGQVNTEAFF.

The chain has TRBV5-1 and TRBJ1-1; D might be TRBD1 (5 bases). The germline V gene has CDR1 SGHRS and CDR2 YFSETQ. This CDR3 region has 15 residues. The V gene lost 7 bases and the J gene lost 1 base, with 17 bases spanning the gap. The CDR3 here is CASRTGGGANTEAFF. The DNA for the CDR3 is TGCGCCAGCCGGACCGGGGGAGGGGCGAACACTGAAGCTTTCTTT. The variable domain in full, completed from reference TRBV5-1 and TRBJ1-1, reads KAGVTQTPRYLIKTRGQQVTLSCSPISGHRSVSWYQQTPGQGLQFLFEYFSETQRNKGNFPGRFSGRQFSNSRSEMNVSTLELGDSALYLCASRTGGGANTEAFFGQGTRLTVV.

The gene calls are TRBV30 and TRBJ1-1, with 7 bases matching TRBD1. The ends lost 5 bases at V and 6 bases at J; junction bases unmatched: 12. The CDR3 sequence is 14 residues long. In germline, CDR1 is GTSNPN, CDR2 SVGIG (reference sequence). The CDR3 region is CAWARGRGSPEAFF. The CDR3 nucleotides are TGTGCCTGGGCTCGGGGCAGGGGGTCGCCTGAAGCTTTCTTT. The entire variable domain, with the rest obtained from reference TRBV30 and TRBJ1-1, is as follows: SQTIHQWPATLVQPVGSPLSLECTVEGTSNPNLYWYRQAAGRGLQLLFYSVGIGQISSEVPQNLSASRPQDRQFILSSKKLLLSDSGFYLCAWARGRGSPEAFFGQGTRLTVV.